Given below is one T cell receptor beta chain in context. The antigen remains unidentified. These data come from a study of response to subunit inactivated influenza vaccine. Regarding the study as a whole: Authors suggested that a seasonal influenza vaccination recruits few new T cells each time.

J gave up 6 bases and V 1 base, and 3 bases lay outside the gene matches. This CDR3 is 14 amino acids long. Per the germline V gene, CDR1 is SGHVS and CDR2 is FQNEAQ. TCRdb analysed the RT-PCR reads with MiXCR anew, one entry per CDR3 protein. The sample shows about 500,000 distinct CDR3 sequences, approximately 7.7% of them seen only once. The source material was PBMCs from blood, sampled roughly 24 months after vaccination. The receptor was isolated from a man aged 45-69 years who received an inactivated influenza vaccine. This rearrangement joins TRBV7-8 to TRBJ1-2; 9 bases are shared with TRBD1. In DNA, the CDR3 is TGTGCCAGCAGCTTAGACGGACAGGGGAATGGCTACACCTTC. Translated, it gives CASSLDGQGNGYTF.